The 14 T cell receptor beta chains presented below share a single source sample, sequenced in a study of T cells in Graves' hyperthyroidism and ophthalmopathy. The CDR3 regions of TCR beta were amplified from RNA transcripts. A first-round RT-PCR of the TCR CDR3 used the HTBI primer set. TCRdb analysed the multiplex PCR reads with MiXCR anew, one entry per CDR3 protein. The sample contains roughly 640,000 distinct CDR3 sequences, 16% of which appear only once. The sample comprised blood. The receptors were gathered from a woman aged 35 to 49 with Graves' ophthalmopathy.

This clonotype was seen repeatedly, ten times or more. The CDR3 sequence: CASRKRHGEKLFF. CDR3 coding DNA: TGTGCCAGCAGAAAACGACACGGTGAAAAACTGTTTTTT. J is TRBJ1-4 and V is TRBV27; the D is unclear. The CDR3 has 13 residues. The germline gives CDR1 MNHEY, CDR2 SMNVEV (reference sequence). V dropped 6 bases and J dropped 7 bases, with 12 bases sitting between them.

The chain carries TRBV28 and TRBJ1-5; 9 bases fit TRBD1. The V and J ends lost 2 bases and 7 bases, in that order; junction bases with no gene match: 9. CDR3 length: 16 amino acids. Germline assignment: CDR1 MDHEN and CDR2 SYDVKM. The CDR3 coding sequence is TGTGCCAGCAGTTTAGAGGGAGGACAGGGGTGGCAGCCCCAGCATTTT. This codes for CASSLEGGQGWQPQHF.

The gene calls are TRBV28 and TRBJ1-6; the D gene is possibly TRBD1 (6 bases). The CDR3 loop spans 17 amino acids. The V end lost 6 bases, the J end lost 0 bases, and 15 bases lay between the germline ends. Germline V lookup: CDR1 MDHEN, CDR2 SYDVKM. CDR3 in DNA: TGTGCCAGCAGCCAAGATGGGGGCTACTCCTATAATTCACCCCTCCACTTT. This encodes CASSQDGGYSYNSPLHF.

The chain carries TRBV20-1 and TRBJ1-5; a possible D gene is TRBD1 (5 bases). CDR1 and CDR2 (germline): DFQATT, SNEGSKA (reference sequence). V shed 2 bases and J shed 4 bases, with 9 bases lying between them. The CDR3 is 13 residues long. CDR3 DNA: TGCAGTGCTAGACAGGGTAGGAATCAGCCCCAGCATTTT. It translates to CSARQGRNQPQHF.

About this clonotype: The junction differs from germline at one of its ends, possibly a read error. This chain links TRBV6-1 with TRBJ1-1, with D possibly TRBD1 on 5 matching bases. There are 15 residues in the CDR3. In germline, CDR1 is MNHNS, CDR2 SASEGT. CDR3 bases: TGTGCCAGCAGTGACAGGGTTGACCGGAACACTGAAGCTCTCTTT. This translates into CASSDRVDRNTEALF.

This clonotype has ten or more counts. The V call is TRBV2, the J call TRBJ2-3; D gene ambiguous. Germline CDR1 and CDR2: SNHLY and FYNNEI. The ends were cut back, 10 bases at V and 6 bases at J, with 14 bases in the middle. The CDR3 contains 12 residues. Written as DNA, the CDR3 is TGTGCCATCAGAAAAGAGTTTGATACGCAGTATTTT. Translation gives CAIRKEFDTQYF.

This clonotype was observed many times. The chain links TRBV2 to TRBJ1-2; D gene uncertain. CDR1 and CDR2 (germline): SNHLY, FYNNEI. This CDR3 is 12 amino acids long. V shed 4 bases and J shed 2 bases, with 5 bases lying between them. CDR3 sequence reads: CASSGYNYGYTF. The CDR3 nucleotides read TGTGCCAGCAGTGGATACAACTATGGCTACACCTTC.

The rearrangement joins TRBV4-2 to TRBJ2-3; maybe TRBD2 (5 bases). Germline CDR1 and CDR2: LGHNA and YNFKEQ. CDR3 length equals 15 residues. V lost 0 bases to trimming and J lost 3 bases, with 10 bases between them. The CDR3 region is CASSQDWSGTDTQYF. The DNA for the CDR3 is TGTGCCAGCAGCCAAGATTGGAGCGGTACAGATACGCAGTATTTT.

In DNA form, the CDR3 reads TGCGCCAGCAGCCGAGGAGCGGGGGACACAGATACGCAGTATTTT. Translated, it gives CASSRGAGDTDTQYF. The chain is built from TRBV4-1 and TRBJ2-3; 8 bases match TRBD2. The CDR3 totals 15 residues. J lost 2 bases, V lost 4 bases, and 5 bases had no gene match. Germline V CDR1 and CDR2: MGHRA, YSYEKL.

There are a few counts of this clonotype. The chain employs TRBV10-3 and TRBJ1-1, with 10 bases that match TRBD1. Germline V gives CDR1 ENHRY, CDR2 SYGVKD. After removal of 4 bases from V and 5 bases from J, the junction contained 7 bases not matched to a gene. The CDR3 has 15 amino acids. In DNA, the CDR3 is TGTGCCATCAGTGCCCCGGGACAGGGGAAAACTGAAGCTTTCTTT. As protein: CAISAPGQGKTEAFF.

The rearrangement links TRBV9 to TRBJ1-3, with a weak D call TRBD1 (6 bases). CDR1 is SGDLS, CDR2 YYNGEE, per germline. CDR3 length: 14 residues. Trimming removed 3 bases at V and 2 bases at J, with 9 bases between. The DNA of the CDR3 is TGTGCCAGCAGCGGACGGACAGCTGGAAACACCATATATTTT. Translated, it gives CASSGRTAGNTIYF.

The chain employs TRBV19 and TRBJ2-3, with D possibly called TRBD1 or TRBD2 (5 bases each). Germline values: CDR1 LNHDA, CDR2 SQIVND (reference sequence). This CDR3 has 14 residues. Trimming pared 3 bases from V and 5 bases from J, leaving 12 bases between. CDR3 loop: CASSIRGERDTQYF. The CDR3 bases are TGTGCCAGTAGTATCCGGGGCGAGCGAGATACGCAGTATTTT.

The chain joins TRBV4-1 to TRBJ2-7; no reliable D call. Trimming cost V 0 bases and J 4 bases, with 10 bases left between them. Germline CDR1 is MGHRA and CDR2 is YSYEKL. The CDR3 sequence is 14 residues long. CDR3 sequence: CASSQDFGLYEQYF. The DNA of the CDR3 is TGCGCCAGCAGCCAAGATTTCGGCCTTTACGAGCAGTACTTC.

The chain employs TRBV7-2 and TRBJ2-7; D unclear. Germline V gene lookup returns CDR1 SGHTA and CDR2 FQGNSA. V lost 5 bases, J lost 3 bases, and 11 bases lay in between. The CDR3 has 13 amino acids. CDR3 DNA: TGTGCCAGCAGCGATTCGGTCAACTACGAGCAGTACTTC. Translation gives CASSDSVNYEQYF.